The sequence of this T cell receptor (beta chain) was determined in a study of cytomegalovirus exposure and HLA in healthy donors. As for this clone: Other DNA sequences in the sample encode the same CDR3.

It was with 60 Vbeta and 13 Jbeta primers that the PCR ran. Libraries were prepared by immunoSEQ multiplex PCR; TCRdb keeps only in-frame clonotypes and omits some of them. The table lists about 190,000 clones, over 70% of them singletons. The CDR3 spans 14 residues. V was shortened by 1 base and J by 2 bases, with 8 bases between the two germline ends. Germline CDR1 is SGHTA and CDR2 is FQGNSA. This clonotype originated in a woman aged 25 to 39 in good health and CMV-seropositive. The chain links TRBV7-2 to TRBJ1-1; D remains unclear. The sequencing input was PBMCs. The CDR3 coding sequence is TGTGCCAGCAGCTTAGATGTCAGAAACACTGAAGCTTTCTTT. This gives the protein CASSLDVRNTEAFF.